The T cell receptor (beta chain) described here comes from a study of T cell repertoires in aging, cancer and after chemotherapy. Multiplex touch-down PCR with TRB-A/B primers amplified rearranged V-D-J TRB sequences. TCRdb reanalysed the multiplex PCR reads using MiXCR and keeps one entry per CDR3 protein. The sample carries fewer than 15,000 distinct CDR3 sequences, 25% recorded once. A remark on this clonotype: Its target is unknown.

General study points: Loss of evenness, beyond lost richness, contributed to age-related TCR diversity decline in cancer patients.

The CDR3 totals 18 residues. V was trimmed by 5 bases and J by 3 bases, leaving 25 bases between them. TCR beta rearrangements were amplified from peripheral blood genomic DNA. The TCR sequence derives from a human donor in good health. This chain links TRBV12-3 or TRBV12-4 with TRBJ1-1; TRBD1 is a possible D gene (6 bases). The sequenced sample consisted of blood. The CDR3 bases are TGTGCCAGCAGTACCACACCACCGGGGGGGGGCGCGCACACTGAAGCTTTCTTT. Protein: CASSTTPPGGGAHTEAFF.